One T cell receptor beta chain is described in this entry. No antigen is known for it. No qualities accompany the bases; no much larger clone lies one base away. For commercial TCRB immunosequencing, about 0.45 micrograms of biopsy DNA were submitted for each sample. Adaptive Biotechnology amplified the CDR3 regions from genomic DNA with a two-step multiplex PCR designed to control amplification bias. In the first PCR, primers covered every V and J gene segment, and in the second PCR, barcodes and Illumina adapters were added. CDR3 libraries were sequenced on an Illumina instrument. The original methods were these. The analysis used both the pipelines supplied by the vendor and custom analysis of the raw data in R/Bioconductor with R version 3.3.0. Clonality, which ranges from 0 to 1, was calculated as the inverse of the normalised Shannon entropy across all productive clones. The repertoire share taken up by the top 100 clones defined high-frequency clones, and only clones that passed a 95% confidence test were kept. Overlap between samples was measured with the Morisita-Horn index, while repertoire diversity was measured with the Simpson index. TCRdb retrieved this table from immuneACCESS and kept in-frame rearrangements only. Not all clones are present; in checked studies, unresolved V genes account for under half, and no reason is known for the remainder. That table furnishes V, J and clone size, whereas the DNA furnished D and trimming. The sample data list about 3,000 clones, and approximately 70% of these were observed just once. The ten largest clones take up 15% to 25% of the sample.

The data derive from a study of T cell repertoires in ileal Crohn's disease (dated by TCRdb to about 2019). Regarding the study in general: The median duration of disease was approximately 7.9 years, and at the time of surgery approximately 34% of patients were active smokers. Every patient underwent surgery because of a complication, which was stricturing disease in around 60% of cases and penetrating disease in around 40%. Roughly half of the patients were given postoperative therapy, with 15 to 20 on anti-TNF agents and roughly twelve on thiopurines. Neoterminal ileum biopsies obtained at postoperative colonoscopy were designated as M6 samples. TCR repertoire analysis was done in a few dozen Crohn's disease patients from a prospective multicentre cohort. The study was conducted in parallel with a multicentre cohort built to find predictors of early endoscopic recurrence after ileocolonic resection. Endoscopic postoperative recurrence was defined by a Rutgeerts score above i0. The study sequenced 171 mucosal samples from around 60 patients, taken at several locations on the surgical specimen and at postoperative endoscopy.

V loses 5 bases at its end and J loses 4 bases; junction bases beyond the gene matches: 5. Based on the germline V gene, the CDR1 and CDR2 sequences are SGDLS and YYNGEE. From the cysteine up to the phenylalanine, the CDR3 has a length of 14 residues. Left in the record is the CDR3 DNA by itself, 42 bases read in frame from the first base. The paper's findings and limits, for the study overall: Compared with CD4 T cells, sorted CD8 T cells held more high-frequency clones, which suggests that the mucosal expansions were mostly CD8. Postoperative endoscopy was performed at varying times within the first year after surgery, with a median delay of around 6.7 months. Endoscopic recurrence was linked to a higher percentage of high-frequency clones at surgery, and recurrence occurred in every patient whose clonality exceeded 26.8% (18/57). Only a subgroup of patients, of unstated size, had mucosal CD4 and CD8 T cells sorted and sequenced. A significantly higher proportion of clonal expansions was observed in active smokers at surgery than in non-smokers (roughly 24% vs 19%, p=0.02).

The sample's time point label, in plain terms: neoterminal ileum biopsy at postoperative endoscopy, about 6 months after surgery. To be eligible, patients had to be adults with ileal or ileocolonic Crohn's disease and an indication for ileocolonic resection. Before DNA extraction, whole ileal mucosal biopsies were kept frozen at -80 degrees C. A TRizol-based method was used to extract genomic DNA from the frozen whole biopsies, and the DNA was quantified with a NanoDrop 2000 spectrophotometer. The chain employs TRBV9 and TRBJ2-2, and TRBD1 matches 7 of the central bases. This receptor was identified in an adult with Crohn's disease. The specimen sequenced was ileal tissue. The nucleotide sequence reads TGTGCCAGCAGGGGACAGATCAGCACCGGGGAGCTGTTTTTT. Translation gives CASRGQISTGELFF.